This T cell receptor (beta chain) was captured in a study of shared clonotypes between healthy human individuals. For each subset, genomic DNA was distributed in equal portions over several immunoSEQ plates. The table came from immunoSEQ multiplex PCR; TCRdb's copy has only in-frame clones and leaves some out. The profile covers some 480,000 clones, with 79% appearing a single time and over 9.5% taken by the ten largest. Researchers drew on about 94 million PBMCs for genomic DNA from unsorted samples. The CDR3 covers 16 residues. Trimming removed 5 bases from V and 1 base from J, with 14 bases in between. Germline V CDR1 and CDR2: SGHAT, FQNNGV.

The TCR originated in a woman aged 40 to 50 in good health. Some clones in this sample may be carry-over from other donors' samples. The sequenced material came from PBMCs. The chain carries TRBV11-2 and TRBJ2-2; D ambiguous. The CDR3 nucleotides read TGTGCCAGCAGCCTACTGGTAGGGCTGAACACCGGGGAGCTGTTTTTT. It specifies CASSLLVGLNTGELFF.